This paragraph covers one T cell receptor beta chain sequence. This sample is part of a study of T cells in localized non-small cell lung cancer. TCRdb's table, derived via immunoSEQ multiplex PCR, lists solely in-frame clones and lacks some. Of 50,000 to 55,000 clones listed, approximately 80% are singletons. Sequences were derived from peripheral blood mononuclear cells, sampled before any cancer treatment. The receptor comes from a man aged 40 to 70 with stage III lung adenocarcinoma.

CDR3 protein: CASSPPGGRGTEAFF. CDR3 bases: TGTGCCAGCTCACCACCGGGAGGGAGGGGGACTGAAGCTTTCTTT. The V call is TRBV18, the J call TRBJ1-1, with D tentatively TRBD1 (6 bases). Trimming cost V 0 bases and J 5 bases, with 13 bases left between them. The CDR3 is 15 amino acids. Germline CDR1 is KGHSH and CDR2 is LQKENI.